A selection of T cell receptor beta chains follows, all from one sample in a study of cytomegalovirus exposure and HLA in healthy donors. Sequenced by immunoSEQ multiplex PCR; TCRdb stores in-frame clones only, minus some. The sample shows about 95,000 clones, around 86% of them seen only once. The sequenced material came from PBMCs. Receptor source: a woman aged 70-85 years in good health and CMV-seropositive. The CDR3 runs from the conserved cysteine through the conserved F or W. A D gene is named only where the DNA matches it firmly. Some rows have no size entry. The others give once, few or many, or a class for an expanded clone.

-	TRBD2	17	TRBV6-4	TRBJ2-1	TGTGCCAGCAGTGCGGGACTAGCGGGAGTTGGGGGCAATGAGCAGTTCTTC	CASSAGLAGVGGNEQFF
once	-	12	TRBV28	TRBJ2-7	TGTGCCAGCAGTGTCCGTCAACAGCAGCATACCTTC	CASSVRQQQHTF
once	TRBD2	15	TRBV5-1	TRBJ2-7	TGCGCCAGCAGGTCTTGGCGGACTAGCAGCAACGAGCAGTACTTC	CASRSWRTSSNEQYF
-	TRBD1	15	TRBV5-1	TRBJ1-2	TGCGCCAGCAGCTTGGAAGGACAGGGATACTATGGCTACACCTTC	CASSLEGQGYYGYTF
-	-	15	TRBV7-2	TRBJ1-3	TGTGCCAGCAGCTTAGGACTCAGGGATGGAAACACCATATATTTT	CASSLGLRDGNTIYF
-	-	15	TRBV9	TRBJ1-2	TGTGCCAGCAGCGTCTCAGGGCACTCGAACTATGGCTACACCTTC	CASSVSGHSNYGYTF
few	-	12	TRBV6-5	TRBJ1-1	TGTGCCAGCACCGATAGAAGCAAAGAAGCTTTCTTT	CASTDRSKEAFF
-	-	12	TRBV30	TRBJ2-7	TGTGCCTGGAGTATCCGTACTTCCGAGCAGTACTTC	CAWSIRTSEQYF
-	-	13	TRBV27	TRBJ1-5	TGTGCCAGCAGTTCCTATAGCAATCAGCCCCAGCATTTT	CASSSYSNQPQHF
-	TRBD2	17	TRBV18	TRBJ2-1	TGTGCCAGCTCACTACCGACTAGCGGGAACATGGGGGATGAGCAGTTCTTC	CASSLPTSGNMGDEQFF
-	-	14	TRBV7-9	TRBJ2-2	TGTGCCAGCAGCCCAACTATGGGCACCGGGGAGCTGTTTTTT	CASSPTMGTGELFF
-	-	16	TRBV7-3	TRBJ2-1	TGTGCCAGCAGCCTATCCCCCGACAGCCCGTACAATGAGCAGTTCTTC	CASSLSPDSPYNEQFF
-	-	14	TRBV2	TRBJ2-3	TGTGCCAGTACGTCAGCGTATAGCACAGATACGCAGTATTTT	CASTSAYSTDTQYF
-	-	11	TRBV30	TRBJ2-7	TGTGCCTGGAGTGTGGAGTACGAGCAGTACTTC	CAWSVEYEQYF